These 3 T cell receptor beta chains were all obtained from the same sample, sequenced in a study of Graves' ophthalmopathy and Graves' hyperthyroidism. TCR beta CDR3 amplification used RNA transcripts. A first-round RT-PCR used HTBI primers, followed by a second-round multiplex PCR. MiXCR was run by TCRdb on the multiplex PCR reads, yielding one entry per CDR3 protein. The sample lists a few hundred thousand distinct CDR3 sequences, about 18% occurring once. The sequenced sample was peripheral blood. These receptors all come from an adult woman with stable Graves' hyperthyroidism.

This clonotype is a singleton in its sample. The chain carries TRBV11-2 and TRBJ2-7; a weak D match, TRBD1 (5 bases). CDR1 SGHAT and CDR2 FQNNGV come from the germline V gene. There are 13 residues in the CDR3. CDR3 bases: TGTGCCAGCGGCTTACACCAGGGCTACGAGCAGTACGTC. Translating gives CASGLHQGYEQYV.

This clonotype was seen many times. The V and J genes are TRBV28 and TRBJ2-7; 9 bases are shared with TRBD2. The V and J ends lost 4 bases and 3 bases, in that order; junction bases with no gene match: 4. CDR1 is MDHEN, CDR2 SYDVKM, per germline. The CDR3 has 14 amino acids. CDR3 sequence reads: CASSSPLAGYEQYF. CDR3 DNA sequence: TGTGCCAGCAGTTCCCCACTAGCGGGCTACGAGCAGTACTTC.

This clonotype was detected many times. The J gene is TRBJ1-2, the V gene TRBV27; D uncertain. The V gene lost 5 bases and the J gene lost 6 bases, with 13 bases spanning the gap. The CDR3 runs to 13 residues. Germline-derived CDR1 and CDR2 are MNHEY and SMNVEV (reference sequence). CDR3 amino acids: CASSITVGDGYTF. Here the CDR3 DNA reads TGTGCCAGCAGTATTACGGTTGGAGATGGCTACACCTTC.